These 17 T cell receptor beta chains were all obtained from the same sample, sequenced in a study of shared clonotypes between healthy human individuals. Libraries were prepared by immunoSEQ multiplex PCR; TCRdb keeps only in-frame clonotypes and omits some of them. Among about 680,000 clones, 60% to 80% were seen once, and the ten largest hold less than 2%. Specimen: memory CD4+ T cells sorted from blood. Subset noted: CD45RA-negative fraction. The receptors were sampled from a woman aged 30 to 39 in good health.

The gene calls are TRBV9 and TRBJ2-2, with D perhaps being TRBD1 or TRBD2 (5 bases each). V was pared by 0 bases and J by 3 bases, with 9 bases between. CDR1 and CDR2 from the germline V gene are SGDLS and YYNGEE. The CDR3 has 15 residues. CDR3 sequence reads: CASSVVGVDTGELFF. CDR3 DNA: TGTGCCAGCAGCGTAGTGGGGGTTGACACCGGGGAGCTGTTTTTT.

This chain connects TRBV27 to TRBJ1-4; D is uncertain. This CDR3 spans 17 amino acids. Per germline, CDR1 MNHEY and CDR2 SMNVEV (reference sequence). V was cut by 0 bases and J by 7 bases, with 18 bases left in between. The CDR3 DNA follows: TGTGCCAGCAGTTTATCTTTTTACCGGGGAGTTGGTGAAAAACTGTTTTTT. This codes for CASSLSFYRGVGEKLFF.

This clone was picked up many times. The chain couples TRBV7-2 to TRBJ2-1, with TRBD2 identical over 13 bases. The CDR3 consists of 17 residues. In germline, CDR1 is SGHTA, CDR2 FQGNSA. V lost 0 bases to trimming and J lost 5 bases; unmatched junction nucleotides: 4. CDR3 sequence (DNA): TGTGCCAGCAGCTTAGCGAAACTAGCGGGAGGGAACAATGAGCAGTTCTTC. It is translated as CASSLAKLAGGNNEQFF.

This clone was seen a handful of times. A much larger clonotype is one base distant, so this may be a read error. The chain joins TRBV28 to TRBJ2-1, with 13 bases fitting TRBD2. V shed 5 bases and J 4 bases; nucleotides not matched to a gene: 5. The CDR3 covers 16 residues. Germline V gene data show CDR1 as MDHEN and CDR2 as SYDVKM. The CDR3 loop reads CASSPPGLAGYNEQFF. The DNA for the CDR3 is TGTGCCAGCAGTCCCCCGGGACTAGCGGGGTACAATGAGCAGTTCTTC.

This clone has just a few counts. The V gene is TRBV19, the J gene TRBJ2-7; the D gene is possibly TRBD2 (6 bases). CDR1 is LNHDA and CDR2 is SQIVND in the germline V gene (reference sequence). CDR3 length: 14 amino acids. V gave up 5 bases and J gave up 3 bases, with 14 bases separating them. The CDR3 DNA is TGTGCCAGTAGTGGCCCCGGAGGGTACTACGAGCAGTACTTC. It codes for CASSGPGGYYEQYF.

The chain couples TRBV28 to TRBJ2-7, with 10 bases matching TRBD1. Germline CDR1 is MDHEN and CDR2 is SYDVKM. V was clipped by 3 bases and J by 7 bases; unmatched bases: 6. The CDR3 has 14 residues. The CDR3: CASSLGQGHREQYF. The CDR3 DNA follows: TGTGCCAGCAGTTTGGGACAGGGGCATAGGGAGCAGTACTTC.

The chain couples TRBV19 to TRBJ2-7; the match to TRBD1 covers 10 bases. V lost 4 bases to trimming and J lost 4 bases; unmatched junction nucleotides: 7. Germline V CDR1 and CDR2: LNHDA, SQIVND (reference sequence). The CDR3 is 15 residues long. The CDR3 region has the DNA TGTGCCAGTAGTAGACTCCGGGACAGGGGTTACGAGCAGTACTTC. As protein: CASSRLRDRGYEQYF.

This clone appeared a few times. The chain joins TRBV5-1 to TRBJ1-5, with D unclear. The CDR3 is made up of 15 amino acids. V gave up 0 bases and J gave up 1 base, with 8 bases separating them. Germline V gene data show CDR1 as SGHRS and CDR2 as YFSETQ. CDR3 sequence (DNA): TGCGCCAGCAGCTTGGAAGGACGGAGCAATCAGCCCCAGCATTTT. Protein: CASSLEGRSNQPQHF.

The chain joins TRBV11-2 to TRBJ1-1; D gene uncertain. CDR1 is SGHAT and CDR2 is FQNNGV in the germline V gene. This CDR3 is 15 amino acids long. Trimming stripped 5 bases from V and 5 bases from J, with 18 bases between. CDR3: CASSPGMRVGTEAFF. The CDR3 DNA reads as TGTGCCAGCAGCCCCGGTATGAGGGTCGGAACTGAAGCTTTCTTT.

The chain uses TRBV19 and TRBJ2-1, with 9 bases identical to TRBD1. The V and J ends lost 9 bases and 0 bases, in that order; junction bases with no gene match: 6. The CDR3 has 15 amino acids. The germline V gene has CDR1 LNHDA and CDR2 SQIVND (reference sequence). CDR3 sequence reads: CASHRGLSSYNEQFF. For the CDR3, the DNA is TGTGCCAGCCACAGGGGGCTTAGCTCCTACAATGAGCAGTTCTTC.

The V call is TRBV11-2, the J call TRBJ2-5; tentative D call: TRBD1 (7 bases). The DNA end is more similar to TRBJ2-7, so the J call may be wrong. In germline, CDR1 is SGHAT, CDR2 FQNNGV. This CDR3 contains 17 residues. CDR3 DNA: TGTGCCAGCAGCCCGCAACCTAATCGGGACAGCGGGTACGAGCAGTACTTC. Protein sequence: CASSPQPNRDSGYEQYF.

The rearrangement joins TRBV21-1 to TRBJ2-6; the table assigns TRBD1, which was not confirmed against the DNA. TRBV21-1 is described as a pseudogene. This CDR3 comprises 17 residues. The CDR3: CASSKEGDPIGANVLTF. For the CDR3, the DNA is TGTGCCAGCAGCAAAGAGGGGGACCCCATTGGGGCCAACGTCCTGACTTTC.

The chain employs TRBV5-4 and TRBJ2-7; D is ambiguous. The CDR3 extends over 15 amino acids. Germline CDR1 SGHNT, CDR2 YYREEE (reference sequence). V lost 4 bases to trimming and J lost 6 bases, with 20 bases between them. CDR3: CASSLPGASGAEQYF. CDR3 in DNA: TGTGCCAGCAGCCTCCCTGGCGCCTCAGGCGCCGAGCAGTACTTC.

The chain has TRBV15 and TRBJ2-7; weak D call: TRBD1 (6 bases). V lost 1 base and J 3 bases, leaving 10 bases between the germline ends. The CDR3 contains 14 residues. Germline lookup yields CDR1 LNHNV and CDR2 YYDKDF (reference sequence). The CDR3 loop reads CATSRGARGYEQYF. CDR3 DNA: TGTGCCACCAGCAGAGGAGCCAGGGGCTACGAGCAGTACTTC.

In its sample, this clone was seen a few times. The chain couples TRBV21-1 to TRBJ2-1; TRBD1, the table's D call, lacks a check against the DNA. TRBV21-1 is flagged as a pseudogene. The CDR3 covers 17 residues. The CDR3 coding sequence is TGTGCCAGCAGCAAAGCGCTAGGTACAGGGGGCTGCAATGAGCAGTTCTTC. Residues: CASSKALGTGGCNEQFF.

This chain connects TRBV2 to TRBJ2-7; D possibly corresponds to TRBD2 (6 bases). V was pared by 10 bases and J by 4 bases, with 23 bases between. CDR3 length: 15 amino acids. Germline V gene lookup returns CDR1 SNHLY and CDR2 FYNNEI. The DNA of the CDR3 is TGTGCCACCGAACGGGAGAGGGGATGGACGTACGAGCAGTACTTC. Residues: CATERERGWTYEQYF.

This clone has only a few counts. At the DNA level, this CDR3 is encoded by other sequences in the same sample as well. The rearrangement joins TRBV18 to TRBJ1-4; 11 positions match TRBD1. The V segment lost 2 bases and the J segment 7 bases; nucleotides outside the gene matches: 0. The CDR3 totals 14 residues. Germline assignment: CDR1 KGHSH and CDR2 LQKENI. The CDR3 coding sequence is TGTGCCAGCTCACCAGGACAGGGGGCTGAAAAACTGTTTTTT. Residues: CASSPGQGAEKLFF.